The clone carrying this TCR beta chain was found a few times. As yet, its antigen is unknown. CDR1 is SGHRS, CDR2 YFSETQ, per germline. The CDR3 has 15 amino acids. V lost 2 bases and J lost 2; bases outside the gene matches: 4. This record comes from a study of T-cell memory formation after mild COVID-19. Looking at the study overall: There were largely donor-specific TCR clusters. Study-level results: Pre-infection memory already had some responding clones, implying cross-reactive memory joined. CD4+ clones that contracted lay mainly in CM and EM; CD8+ ones lay in EMRA.

Constant-segment primers and 5'RACE yielded cDNA libraries for TCR alpha and TCR beta, each carrying sample barcodes and UMIs. MiXCR, run by TCRdb on the 5' RACE reads, gives a single entry per CDR3 protein. The sample holds 350,000 to 450,000 distinct CDR3 sequences; about 15% are singletons and the top ten take approximately 20%. This chain connects TRBV5-1 to TRBJ2-3, with 8 nucleotides matching TRBD2. The specimen sequenced was PBMCs or a T cell subset sorted from them (not recorded which). The source is a man younger than 35 who had mild COVID-19 (a few samples of this study predate the infection). Cell type and time point are not known. The CDR3 here is CASSFGGANTDTQYF. The CDR3 DNA reads TGCGCCAGCAGCTTCGGGGGGGCTAACACAGATACGCAGTATTTT.